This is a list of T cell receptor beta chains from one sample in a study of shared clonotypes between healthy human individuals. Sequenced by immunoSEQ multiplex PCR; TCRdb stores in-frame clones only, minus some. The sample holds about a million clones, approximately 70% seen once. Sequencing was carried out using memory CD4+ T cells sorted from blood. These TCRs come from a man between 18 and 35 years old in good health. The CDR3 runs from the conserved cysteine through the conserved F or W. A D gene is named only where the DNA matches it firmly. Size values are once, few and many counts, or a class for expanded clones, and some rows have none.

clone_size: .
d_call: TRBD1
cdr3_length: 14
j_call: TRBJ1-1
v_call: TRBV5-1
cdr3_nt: TGCGCCAGCAGCCGGACAGGCGAGAACACTGAAGCTTTCTTT
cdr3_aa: CASSRTGENTEAFF

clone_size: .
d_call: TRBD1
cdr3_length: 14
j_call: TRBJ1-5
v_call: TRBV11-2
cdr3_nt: TGTGCCAGCAGCCATGGACAGGGTGATCAGCCCCAGCATTTT
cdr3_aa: CASSHGQGDQPQHF

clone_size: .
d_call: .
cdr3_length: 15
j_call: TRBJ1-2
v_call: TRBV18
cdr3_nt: TGTGCCAGCTCACCACCCGTCAATCAGGGCCTCGGCTACACCTTC
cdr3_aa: CASSPPVNQGLGYTF

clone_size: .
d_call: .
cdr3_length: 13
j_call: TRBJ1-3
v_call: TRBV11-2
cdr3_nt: TGTGCCAGCAGCTCAGACTTGAGAAACACCATATATTTT
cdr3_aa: CASSSDLRNTIYF

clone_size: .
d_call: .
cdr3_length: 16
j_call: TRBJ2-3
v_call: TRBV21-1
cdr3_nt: TGTGCCAGCAGCAACCTTTGCGGGAGGGGTAGGACTACGCAGTATTTT
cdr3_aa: CASSNLCGRGRTTQYF

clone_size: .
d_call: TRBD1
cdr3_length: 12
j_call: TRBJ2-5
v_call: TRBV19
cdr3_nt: TGTGCCAGTTCACCGGGACAGTTGACCCAGTACTTC
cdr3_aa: CASSPGQLTQYF

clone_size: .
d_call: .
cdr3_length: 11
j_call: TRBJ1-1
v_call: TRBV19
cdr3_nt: TGTGCCAGTAGTATAAAGTGGCGGGCTTTCTTT
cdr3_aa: CASSIKWRAFF

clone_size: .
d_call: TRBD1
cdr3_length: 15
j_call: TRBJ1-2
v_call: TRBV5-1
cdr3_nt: TGCGCCAGCAGCTTGGGACAGGGGTCTAACTATGGCTACACCTTC
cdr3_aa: CASSLGQGSNYGYTF

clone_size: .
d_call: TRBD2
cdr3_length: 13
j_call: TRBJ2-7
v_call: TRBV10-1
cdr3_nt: TGCGCCAGCAGTGGCGGGACTAGAGGCGAGCAGTACTTC
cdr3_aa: CASSGGTRGEQYF

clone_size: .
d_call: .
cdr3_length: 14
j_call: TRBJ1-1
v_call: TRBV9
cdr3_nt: TGTGCCAGCAGCGGTGTTCGGGCAGACACTGAAGCTTTCTTT
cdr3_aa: CASSGVRADTEAFF

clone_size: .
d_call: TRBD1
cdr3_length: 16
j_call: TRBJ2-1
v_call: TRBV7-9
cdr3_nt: TGTGCCAGCAGCTTAGCCGGGACAGGGGGCAACAATGAGCAGTTCTTC
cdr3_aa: CASSLAGTGGNNEQFF

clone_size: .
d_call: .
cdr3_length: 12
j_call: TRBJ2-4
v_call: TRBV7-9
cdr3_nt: TGTGCCAGCAGCCCACAGTCGGCCATTCAGTACTTC
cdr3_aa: CASSPQSAIQYF

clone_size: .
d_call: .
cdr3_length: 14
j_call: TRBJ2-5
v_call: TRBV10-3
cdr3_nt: TGTGCCAGCAGGGGAGTCATGTTCCAAGAGACCCAGTACTTC
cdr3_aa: CASRGVMFQETQYF

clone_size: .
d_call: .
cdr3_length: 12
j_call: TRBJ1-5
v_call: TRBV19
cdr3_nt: TGTGCCAGTAGTACGGCGAATCAGCCCCAGCATTTT
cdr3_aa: CASSTANQPQHF

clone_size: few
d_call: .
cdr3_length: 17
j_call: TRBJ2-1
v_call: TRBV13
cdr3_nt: TGTGCCAGCAGCTATTCATCCACCTTGACTAGTACCAGTGAGCAGTTCTTC
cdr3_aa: CASSYSSTLTSTSEQFF

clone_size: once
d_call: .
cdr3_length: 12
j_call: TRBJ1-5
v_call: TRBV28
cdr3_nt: TGTGCCAGCAGTTTGGGGAATCAGCCCCAGCATTTT
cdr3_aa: CASSLGNQPQHF

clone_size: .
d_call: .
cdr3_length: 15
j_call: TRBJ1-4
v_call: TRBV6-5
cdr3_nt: TGTGCCAGCAGTCGAAAATTTCAGGGCAGCGAAAAACTGTTTTTT
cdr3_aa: CASSRKFQGSEKLFF

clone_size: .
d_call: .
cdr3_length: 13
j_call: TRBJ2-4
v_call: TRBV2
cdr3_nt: TGTGCCAGCAGTGCAGGGATTCGGAACATTCAGTACTTC
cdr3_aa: CASSAGIRNIQYF

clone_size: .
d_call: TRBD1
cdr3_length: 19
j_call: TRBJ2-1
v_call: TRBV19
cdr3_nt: TGTGCCAGTAGGATAGAGGGGACAGGGGCTCCCAGCTCCTACAATGAGCAGTTCTTC
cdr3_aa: CASRIEGTGAPSSYNEQFF

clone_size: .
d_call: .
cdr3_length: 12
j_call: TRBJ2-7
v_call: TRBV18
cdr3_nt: TGTGCCACTCGGGGGCAGTCCTACGAGCAGTACTTC
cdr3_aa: CATRGQSYEQYF

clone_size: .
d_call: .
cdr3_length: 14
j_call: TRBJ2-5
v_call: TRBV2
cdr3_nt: TGTGCCAGCATTGGGACACTGCGGGTGGAGACCCAGTACTTC
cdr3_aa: CASIGTLRVETQYF

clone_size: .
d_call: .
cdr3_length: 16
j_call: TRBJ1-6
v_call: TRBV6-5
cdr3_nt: TGTGCCAGCAGTTACTCCTCGAGCTCCTATAATTCACCCCTCCACTTT
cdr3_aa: CASSYSSSSYNSPLHF

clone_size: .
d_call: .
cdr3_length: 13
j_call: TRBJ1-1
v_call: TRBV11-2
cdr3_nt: TGTGCCAGCAGCTTTGGAGGGACCGGGAGAGCTTTCTTT
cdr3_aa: CASSFGGTGRAFF

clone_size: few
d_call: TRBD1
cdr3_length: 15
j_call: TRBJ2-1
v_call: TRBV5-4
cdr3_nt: TGTGCCAGCAGCGAGGACAGGGGTCCGGTCCATGAGCAGTTCTTC
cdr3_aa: CASSEDRGPVHEQFF

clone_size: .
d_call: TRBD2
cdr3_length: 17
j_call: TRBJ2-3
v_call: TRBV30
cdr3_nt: TGTGCCTGGAGTCGTATAAGGACTAGCGGGGGGACAGATACGCAGTATTTT
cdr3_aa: CAWSRIRTSGGTDTQYF

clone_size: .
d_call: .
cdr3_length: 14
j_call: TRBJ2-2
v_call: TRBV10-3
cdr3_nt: TGTGCCATCAGGGGGGGAACTATTACCGGGGAGCTGTTTTTT
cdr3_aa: CAIRGGTITGELFF

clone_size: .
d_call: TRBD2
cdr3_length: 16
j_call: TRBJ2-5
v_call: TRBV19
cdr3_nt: TGTGCCAGTAGTCTTGAGACTAGCGGGGGGGCCGGAGGCCAGTACTTC
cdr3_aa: CASSLETSGGAGGQYF

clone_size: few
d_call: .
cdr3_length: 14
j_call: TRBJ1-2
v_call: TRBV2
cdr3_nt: TGTGCCAGCAGTGTTAGGGTAGTCGACTATGGCTACACCTTC
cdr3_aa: CASSVRVVDYGYTF

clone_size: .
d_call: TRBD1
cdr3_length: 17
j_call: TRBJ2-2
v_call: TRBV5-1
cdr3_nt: TGCGCCAGCAGCTCAACACCCGGGACAGGGAATGCCGGGGAGCTGTTTTTT
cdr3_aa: CASSSTPGTGNAGELFF

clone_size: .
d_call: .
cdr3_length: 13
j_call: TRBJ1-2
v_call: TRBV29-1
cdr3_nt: TGCAGCACCGAAAGGGCGGGGGAGGGTGGCTACACCTTC
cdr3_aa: CSTERAGEGGYTF

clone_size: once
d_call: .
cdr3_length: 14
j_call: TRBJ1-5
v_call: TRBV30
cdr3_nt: TGTGCCTGGAGTGATGGGAGTAACAATCAGCCCCAGCATTTT
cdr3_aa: CAWSDGSNNQPQHF

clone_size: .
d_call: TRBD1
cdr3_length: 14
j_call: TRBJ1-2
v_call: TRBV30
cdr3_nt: TGTGCCTGGAGTGTAGGACAGGGTGGGAATGGCTACACCTTC
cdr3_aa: CAWSVGQGGNGYTF

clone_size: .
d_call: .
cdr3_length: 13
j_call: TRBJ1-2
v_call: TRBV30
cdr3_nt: TGTGCCGTCACACAGGGTCCCGATTTTGGCTACACCTTC
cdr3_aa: CAVTQGPDFGYTF

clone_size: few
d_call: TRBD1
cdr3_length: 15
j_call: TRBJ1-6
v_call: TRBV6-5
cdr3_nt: TGTGCCAGCAGTTACTCCTTGACAGGGGATTCACCCCTCCACTTT
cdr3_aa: CASSYSLTGDSPLHF

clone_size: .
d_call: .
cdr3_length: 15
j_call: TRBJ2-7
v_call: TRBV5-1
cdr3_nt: TGCGCCAGCAGACCCCCGGGACAAACTTCCAACGAGCAGTACTTC
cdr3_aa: CASRPPGQTSNEQYF

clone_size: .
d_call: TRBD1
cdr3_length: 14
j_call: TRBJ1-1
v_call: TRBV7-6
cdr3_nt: TGTGCCAGCAGCCCGGGACAGGGTAACACTGAAGCTTTCTTT
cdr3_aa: CASSPGQGNTEAFF

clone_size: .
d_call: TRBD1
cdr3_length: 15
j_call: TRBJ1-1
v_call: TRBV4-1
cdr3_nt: TGCGCCAGCAGCCAGAGACAGGGGTGGGACACTGAAGCTTTCTTT
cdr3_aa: CASSQRQGWDTEAFF

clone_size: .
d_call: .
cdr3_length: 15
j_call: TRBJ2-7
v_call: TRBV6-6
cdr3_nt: TGTGCCAGCAGTTACTTCGTATCCCTCGTGTACGAGCAGTACTTC
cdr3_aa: CASSYFVSLVYEQYF

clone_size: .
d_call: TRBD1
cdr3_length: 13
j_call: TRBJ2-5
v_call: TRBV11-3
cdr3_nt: TGTGCCAGCAGCGTGGGACAGCAAGAGACCCAGTACTTC
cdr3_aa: CASSVGQQETQYF

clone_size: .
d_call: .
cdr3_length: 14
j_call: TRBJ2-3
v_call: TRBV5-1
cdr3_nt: TGCGCCAGCAGCGTATGGGATGGCACAGATACGCAGTATTTT
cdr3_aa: CASSVWDGTDTQYF

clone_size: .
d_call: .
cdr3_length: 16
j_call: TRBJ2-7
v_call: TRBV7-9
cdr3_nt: TGTGCCAGCAGCTTAGCATCCGGCCTTGAAACCTACGAGCAGTACTTC
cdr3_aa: CASSLASGLETYEQYF

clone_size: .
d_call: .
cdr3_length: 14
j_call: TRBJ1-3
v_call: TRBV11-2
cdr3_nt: TGTGCCAGCAGCTTAAGTACGGGTGGAAACACCATATATTTT
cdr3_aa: CASSLSTGGNTIYF

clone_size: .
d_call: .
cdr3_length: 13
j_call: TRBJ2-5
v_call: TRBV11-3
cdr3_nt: TGTGCCAGCAGCTTAGGACTGCAAGAGACCCAGTACTTC
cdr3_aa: CASSLGLQETQYF